The 12 T cell receptor beta chains below all came from one sample that was sequenced in a study of technical replicates of blood from several donors. Sequencing was performed with immunoSEQ multiplex PCR; in TCRdb, only in-frame clones are kept and a portion is missing. The top ten hold 0.3% to 0.45% of the sample, which has roughly 79,000 clones, nearly 96% seen once. The sequencing sample was made of T cells isolated from PBMCs. The receptors derive from a human donor in good health.

V and J are TRBV5-1 and TRBJ2-3; D remains unclear. This CDR3 is built from 14 residues. The V end lost 0 bases, the J end lost 0 bases, and 5 bases lay between the germline ends. Germline V gene lookup returns CDR1 SGHRS and CDR2 YFSETQ. This CDR3 reads CASSLGASTDTQYF. In DNA, the CDR3 is TGCGCCAGCAGCTTGGGGGCCAGCACAGATACGCAGTATTTT.

This clone appeared a single time. The CDR3 loop is CASSSLAGKLFF. Written as DNA, the CDR3 is TGTGCCAGCAGCTCCCTCGCGGGAAAACTGTTTTTT. This sequence joins TRBV27 and TRBJ1-4; D remains ambiguous. There are 12 residues in the CDR3. Germline V gene data show CDR1 as MNHEY and CDR2 as SMNVEV (reference sequence). V was trimmed by 6 bases and J by 10 bases, leaving 12 bases between them.

The rearrangement uses TRBV15 and TRBJ2-3, with TRBD2 identical over 11 bases. Germline V CDR1 and CDR2: LNHNV, YYDKDF (reference sequence). The V and J ends lost 0 bases and 4 bases, in that order; junction bases with no gene match: 3. This CDR3 is built from 16 residues. The CDR3: CATSRDSSGRADTQYF. The CDR3 coding sequence is TGTGCCACCAGCAGAGATAGTAGCGGGAGGGCAGATACGCAGTATTTT.

The gene calls are TRBV28 and TRBJ1-2; D is possibly TRBD1 (6 bases). The CDR3 spans 13 residues. The ends were cut back, 5 bases at V and 4 bases at J, with 11 bases in the middle. CDR1 MDHEN and CDR2 SYDVKM come from the germline V gene. CDR3 region: CASSRRRGYGYTF. As DNA, the CDR3 is TGTGCCAGCAGTCGACGCAGGGGCTATGGCTACACCTTC.

This chain connects TRBV5-6 to TRBJ1-2, with 7 nucleotides matching TRBD1. With V trimmed by 4 bases and J by 6 bases, 3 bases remained unmatched. Germline V gene lookup returns CDR1 SGHDT and CDR2 YYEEEE. The CDR3 totals 12 residues. CDR3 DNA: TGTGCCAGCAGCCCCCAGGGGGATGGCTACACCTTC. Protein sequence: CASSPQGDGYTF.

CDR3 region: CASSHQPTGYQNEQFF. The CDR3 DNA sequence: TGTGCCAGCAGCCACCAACCGACAGGGTATCAGAATGAGCAGTTCTTC. The V and J genes are TRBV14 and TRBJ2-1; TRBD1 agrees at 7 bases. The J segment lost 7 bases and the V segment lost 3 bases, leaving 12 bases of the junction unmatched. In germline, CDR1 is SGHDN, CDR2 FVKESK. The CDR3 has 16 residues.

This rearrangement joins TRBV7-8 to TRBJ2-1, with 9 bases identical to TRBD2. Germline CDR1 and CDR2: SGHVS and FQNEAQ. V was clipped by 0 bases and J by 7 bases; unmatched bases: 7. CDR3 size: 16 residues. CDR3 in amino acids: CASSLARLAEKNEQFF. CDR3 bases: TGTGCCAGCAGCTTAGCGAGACTAGCGGAGAAAAATGAGCAGTTCTTC.

This chain links TRBV12-5 with TRBJ1-2, with D possibly TRBD1 on 6 matching bases. Germline V lookup: CDR1 LGHNT, CDR2 FRNRAP. V was shortened by 1 base and J by 5 bases, with 17 bases between the two germline ends. The CDR3 is 16 residues long. The CDR3 nucleotides read TGTGCTAGTGGTTTGGCCGCGACAGGCCTCTCTTATGGCTACACCTTC. Its translation is CASGLAATGLSYGYTF.

CDR3 nucleotides: TGTGCCAGCAGCGTAGACCTAGCGGGACCAGAGACCCAGTACTTC. It codes for CASSVDLAGPETQYF. The V gene is TRBV9, the J gene TRBJ2-5, with 9 bases identical to TRBD2. V was clipped by 0 bases and J by 4 bases; unmatched bases: 4. The CDR3 has 15 residues. Germline CDR1 SGDLS, CDR2 YYNGEE.

This chain uses TRBV6-6 with TRBJ2-7; 12 bases are a match to TRBD2. The CDR3 consists of 15 residues. Germline CDR1 MNHNY, CDR2 SVGAGI (reference sequence). V lost 5 bases, J lost 2 bases, and 4 bases stayed unmatched. DNA of the CDR3: TGTGCCAGCAGTCGGGGACTAGCGGGTACCTACGAGCAGTACTTC. As protein: CASSRGLAGTYEQYF.

V gene TRBV6-5 combines with J gene TRBJ1-3; D is unclear. This CDR3 is 12 amino acids long. V lost 4 bases and J 6 bases, leaving 7 bases between the germline ends. CDR1 is MNHEY and CDR2 is SVGAGI in the germline V gene. CDR3 DNA sequence: TGTGCCAGCAGTTCCTCGGCAAACACCATATATTTT. It specifies CASSSSANTIYF.

About this clone: Different DNA sequences within this sample yield the same CDR3. V is TRBV13 and J is TRBJ2-7; unclear D gene. V lost 2 bases, J lost 6 bases, and 5 bases lay in between. The germline V gene encodes CDR1 PRHDT and CDR2 FYEKMQ (reference sequence). This CDR3 comprises 11 residues. CDR3 bases: TGTGCCAGCAGCTTAAGCCGCGAGCAGTACTTC. Translation gives CASSLSREQYF.